These 31 T cell receptor beta chains were sequenced from one sample in a study of cytomegalovirus exposure and HLA in healthy donors. This table comes from immunoSEQ multiplex PCR, and its TCRdb copy is limited to in-frame clones, with some not included. This table has 120,000 or so clones, around nine tenths appearing once. Material for sequencing was PBMCs. These receptors were taken from a woman aged 18-29 years in good health and CMV-seronegative.

This clone was picked up one time. The V gene is TRBV28, the J gene TRBJ2-1; unclear D gene. This CDR3 contains 14 residues. The ends were cut back, 8 bases at V and 5 bases at J, with 16 bases in the middle. Germline CDR1 MDHEN, CDR2 SYDVKM. CDR3 residues: CASDEAFSDNEQFF. The CDR3 DNA follows: TGTGCCAGCGATGAAGCGTTTTCGGACAATGAGCAGTTCTTC.

This clone was observed a single time. The rearrangement links TRBV9 to TRBJ1-3; 7 bases are shared with TRBD1. Germline values: CDR1 SGDLS, CDR2 YYNGEE. The ends lost 4 bases at V and 4 bases at J; junction bases unmatched: 11. CDR3 length: 16 amino acids. DNA for the CDR3: TGTGCCAGCAGCAAAGGGGACAGACTCGGGGGAAACACCATATATTTT. It translates to CASSKGDRLGGNTIYF.

On this clone itself: The sample has other DNA sequences that encode this CDR3 too. The rearrangement uses TRBV28 and TRBJ2-3; no clear D gene. Trimming took 3 bases from V and 1 from J, leaving 8 bases between them. Germline V gives CDR1 MDHEN, CDR2 SYDVKM. This CDR3 contains 14 residues. CDR3: CASSFLSGTDTQYF. Here the CDR3 DNA reads TGTGCCAGCAGTTTCCTTAGTGGCACAGATACGCAGTATTTT.

On this clone: Other DNA sequences of this sample code for an identical CDR3. The V call is TRBV9, the J call TRBJ2-1, with 14 bases aligning to TRBD2. Germline lookup yields CDR1 SGDLS and CDR2 YYNGEE. The V segment lost 3 bases and the J segment 7 bases; nucleotides outside the gene matches: 3. The CDR3 is 15 residues long. The CDR3 reads CASSAGTSGGNEQFF. The CDR3 DNA follows: TGTGCCAGCAGCGCCGGGACTAGCGGGGGAAATGAGCAGTTCTTC.

The chain joins TRBV25-1 to TRBJ1-1; tentatively, D is TRBD1 (5 bases). The germline gives CDR1 MGHDK, CDR2 SYGVNS. This CDR3 is 13 amino acids long. The germline V and J ends were trimmed by 4 bases and 10 bases, with 16 bases remaining between them. In DNA form, the CDR3 reads TGTGCCAGCAGTGCGCCTCTCCACGGGGGAGCTTTCTTT. Its translation: CASSAPLHGGAFF. The full variable domain, rest sourced from reference TRBV25-1 and TRBJ1-1, is EADIYQTPRYLVIGTGKKITLECSQTMGHDKMYWYQQDPGMELHLIHYSYGVNSTEKGDLSSESTVSRIRTEHFPLTLESARPSHTSQYLCASSAPLHGGAFFGQGTRLTVV.

The gene calls are TRBV28 and TRBJ1-1; no clear D. Deletions cut 6 bases from V and 2 bases from J, with 16 bases between. CDR3 length: 15 amino acids. The germline gives CDR1 MDHEN, CDR2 SYDVKM. The CDR3: CASRAYSNRNTEAFF. The CDR3 region has the DNA TGTGCCAGCAGGGCGTACAGCAACCGAAACACTGAAGCTTTCTTT.

The CDR3: CASSSGQAGGGYTF. CDR3 bases: TGTGCCAGCAGTTCAGGACAGGCTGGTGGCGGCTACACCTTC. The chain is built from TRBV6-6 and TRBJ1-2; 7 bases align to TRBD1. This CDR3 comprises 14 residues. V shed 4 bases and J 8 bases; nucleotides not matched to a gene: 10. Germline V lookup: CDR1 MNHNY, CDR2 SVGAGI (reference sequence).

The chain uses TRBV19 and TRBJ1-1; D is unresolved. Germline-derived CDR1 and CDR2 are LNHDA and SQIVND (reference sequence). Trimming took 5 bases from V and 1 from J, leaving 5 bases between them. The CDR3 loop spans 12 amino acids. The CDR3 spells CASSDKNTEAFF. Written as DNA, the CDR3 is TGTGCCAGTAGTGACAAGAACACTGAAGCTTTCTTT. Looking up the rest from reference TRBV19 and TRBJ1-1 gives the full variable domain: DGGITQSPKYLFRKEGQNVTLSCEQNLNHDAMYWYRQDPGQGLRLIYYSQIVNDFQKGDIAEGYSVSREKKESFPLTVTSAQKNPTAFYLCASSDKNTEAFFGQGTRLTVV.

The rearrangement uses TRBV28 and TRBJ1-1; TRBD1 matches 7 bases. The length of the CDR3 is 12 residues. Germline V CDR1 and CDR2: MDHEN, SYDVKM. The J segment lost 8 bases and the V segment lost 4 bases, leaving 4 bases of the junction unmatched. The CDR3 DNA is TGTGCCAGCAGTTGGAGACAGGGAGAAGCTTTCTTT. Translated, it gives CASSWRQGEAFF.

The chain recombines TRBV5-5 with TRBJ2-7, with 9 bases fitting TRBD2. The CDR3 is made up of 16 amino acids. V lost 4 bases, J lost 0 bases, and 8 bases stayed unmatched. Per the germline V gene, CDR1 is SGHKS and CDR2 is YYEKEE (reference sequence). The chain's CDR3 is CASSPVGSGGSYEQYF. Written as DNA, the CDR3 is TGTGCCAGCAGCCCGGTCGGTAGCGGGGGCTCCTACGAGCAGTACTTC. Full variable domain (outside the CDR3, taken from reference TRBV5-5 and TRBJ2-7): DAGVTQSPTHLIKTRGQQVTLRCSPISGHKSVSWYQQVLGQGPQFIFQYYEKEERGRGNFPDRFSARQFPNYSSELNVNALLLGDSALYLCASSPVGSGGSYEQYFGPGTRLTVT.

J is TRBJ1-2 and V is TRBV5-4, with D perhaps TRBD1 (5 bases). This CDR3 has 13 amino acids. Germline-derived CDR1 and CDR2 are SGHNT and YYREEE (reference sequence). V was trimmed by 2 bases and J by 4 bases, leaving 9 bases between them. The CDR3 nucleotides read TGTGCCAGCAGCTTTTGGGGCGGCTATGGCTACACCTTC. This sequence encodes CASSFWGGYGYTF. The variable domain in full, with the rest retrieved from reference TRBV5-4 and TRBJ1-2, is ETGVTQSPTHLIKTRGQQVTLRCSSQSGHNTVSWYQQALGQGPQFIFQYYREEENGRGNFPPRFSGLQFPNYSSELNVNALELDDSALYLCASSFWGGYGYTFGSGTRLTVV.

This sequence joins TRBV19 and TRBJ1-5, with TRBD1 matching 8 bases. The CDR3 is 16 residues long. The germline V gene encodes CDR1 LNHDA and CDR2 SQIVND (reference sequence). Unmatched junction bases numbered 9, after V lost 5 bases and J lost 3 bases. This chain's CDR3 is CASSGRGRGPNQPQHF. CDR3 bases: TGTGCCAGTAGTGGCAGGGGGCGGGGTCCCAATCAGCCCCAGCATTTT.

DNA for the CDR3: TGCGCCAGCAGTACAGGGTCGGCTGGAAACACCATATATTTT. It is translated as CASSTGSAGNTIYF. The V call is TRBV5-1, the J call TRBJ1-3; TRBD1 might be the D (6 bases). CDR1 is SGHRS, CDR2 YFSETQ, per germline. V lost 5 bases and J 2 bases, leaving 11 bases between the germline ends. This CDR3 has 14 amino acids.

V usage is TRBV5-1 and J usage is TRBJ1-1, with D possibly being TRBD1 (5 bases). Trimming cost V 2 bases and J 1 base, with 18 bases left between them. This CDR3 is 17 amino acids long. In germline, CDR1 is SGHRS, CDR2 YFSETQ. CDR3 coding DNA: TGCGCCAGCAGCTTACGCGGAGGGCAGGGTAAGAACACTGAAGCTTTCTTT. Translating gives CASSLRGGQGKNTEAFF. The whole variable domain, filled in from reference TRBV5-1 and TRBJ1-1, reads KAGVTQTPRYLIKTRGQQVTLSCSPISGHRSVSWYQQTPGQGLQFLFEYFSETQRNKGNFPGRFSGRQFSNSRSEMNVSTLELGDSALYLCASSLRGGQGKNTEAFFGQGTRLTVV.

The CDR3 is CASSLRLAGNNEQFF. The CDR3 nucleotides read TGCGCCAGCAGCTTGAGGCTAGCGGGAAACAATGAGCAGTTCTTC. The rearrangement uses TRBV5-1 and TRBJ2-1; 9 nucleotides match TRBD2. Germline loops: CDR1 SGHRS, CDR2 YFSETQ. The CDR3 contains 15 residues. The V gene end was trimmed by 1 base and the J gene end by 5 bases; junction bases not matched to a gene: 4.

The chain is built from TRBV6-5 and TRBJ2-4, with a weak D call TRBD2 (7 bases). This CDR3 has 11 amino acids. V lost 7 bases, J lost 9 bases, and 10 bases lay in between. The germline V gene has CDR1 MNHEY and CDR2 SVGAGI. In nucleotides, the CDR3 is TGTGCCAGCAAGGGGGGGGGCATTCAGTACTTC. Encoded protein: CASKGGGIQYF.

V and J are TRBV6-5 and TRBJ1-1; D is unresolved. V was shortened by 6 bases and J by 4 bases, with 15 bases between the two germline ends. The germline V gene encodes CDR1 MNHEY and CDR2 SVGAGI. There are 14 residues in the CDR3. In DNA form, the CDR3 reads TGTGCCAGCAGCCTCGGGGTTTTGGGCACTGAAGCTTTCTTT. It yields the protein CASSLGVLGTEAFF.

The V call is TRBV7-9, the J call TRBJ1-4; D unresolved. Trimming pared 10 bases from V and 0 bases from J, leaving 15 bases between. Germline CDR1 SEHNR, CDR2 FQNEAQ (reference sequence). The CDR3 spans 15 residues. The CDR3 nucleotides read TGTGCCACCACTAAGGAAGAAGCAACTAATGAAAAACTGTTTTTT. Protein sequence: CATTKEEATNEKLFF.

The chain joins TRBV2 to TRBJ2-1; TRBD2 matches 8 bases. Trimming at V came to 8 bases and at J to 0 bases, leaving 12 bases not matched to a gene. CDR1 and CDR2 (germline): SNHLY, FYNNEI. The CDR3 totals 17 residues. The CDR3 coding sequence is TGTGCCAGCGTCAGTTTTAGCGGGATAAACTCCTACAATGAGCAGTTCTTC. This sequence encodes CASVSFSGINSYNEQFF.

On this clone: The sample carries other DNA sequences with the same CDR3. The chain links TRBV7-3 to TRBJ2-2, with 11 bases matching TRBD2. V lost 5 bases and J lost 1; bases outside the gene matches: 3. The germline V gene encodes CDR1 SGHTA and CDR2 FQGTGA. This CDR3 comprises 16 residues. In DNA, the CDR3 is TGTGCCAGCAGCCTTACTAGCGGGAGGAACACCGGGGAGCTGTTTTTT. Translating it yields CASSLTSGRNTGELFF.

This clone was recorded once. V and J are TRBV28 and TRBJ2-7; 12 bases are a match to TRBD1. CDR3 length: 14 amino acids. Germline CDR1 is MDHEN and CDR2 is SYDVKM. V dropped 6 bases and J dropped 7; count of bases not matched to a gene: 7. The CDR3 spells CASRPGTGGEEQYF. CDR3 bases: TGTGCCAGCAGGCCCGGGACAGGGGGCGAAGAGCAGTACTTC.

This chain links TRBV28 with TRBJ2-3, with a tentative D call TRBD2 (6 bases). Germline V gene lookup returns CDR1 MDHEN and CDR2 SYDVKM. V was shortened by 6 bases and J by 3 bases, with 13 bases between the two germline ends. The CDR3 has 14 residues. Here the CDR3 reads CASRLGGFTDTQYF. The CDR3 bases are TGTGCCAGCAGACTAGGAGGGTTTACAGATACGCAGTATTTT.

J is TRBJ1-2 and V is TRBV6-5; D might be TRBD1 (5 bases). The CDR3 runs to 13 residues. V shed 6 bases and J shed 5 bases, with 13 bases lying between them. The germline V gene has CDR1 MNHEY and CDR2 SVGAGI. The CDR3 protein is CASRTGGEYGYTF. CDR3 DNA sequence: TGTGCCAGCAGAACGGGGGGGGAATATGGCTACACCTTC.

This clone was seen just once. This chain connects TRBV10-3 to TRBJ1-4; 12 bases are shared with TRBD1. The CDR3 contains 21 residues. The germline CDR1 and CDR2 sequences are ENHRY and SYGVKD. With 0 bases clipped from V and 2 bases from J, the junction kept 13 bases outside the gene matches. The CDR3 DNA sequence: TGTGCCATCAGTGAGTCGCTGGCCGGGACAGGGGGCGCGACGACTAATGAAAAACTGTTTTTT. It encodes CAISESLAGTGGATTNEKLFF.

The rearrangement links TRBV5-1 to TRBJ2-5, with 8 bases matching TRBD2. Per the germline V gene, CDR1 is SGHRS and CDR2 is YFSETQ. The junction had 5 bases not matched to a gene; V was cut back by 2 bases and J by 2 bases. There are 15 residues in the CDR3. The CDR3 DNA sequence: TGCGCCAGCAGCTTAATAGCGGGACCTCAAGAGACCCAGTACTTC. Protein product: CASSLIAGPQETQYF.

The genes are TRBV9 and TRBJ1-2, with 7 bases lining up with TRBD1. The CDR3 is made up of 12 amino acids. Losses at the gene ends were 5 bases for V and 6 bases for J; bases not matched to a gene: 4. Looked up from germline, CDR1 is SGDLS and CDR2 is YYNGEE. The CDR3 coding sequence is TGTGCCAGCAGTGACAGGGTGGATGGCTACACCTTC. The encoded protein is CASSDRVDGYTF.

This clone was found a few times. The rearrangement joins TRBV18 to TRBJ1-5; the D gene is possibly TRBD1 (5 bases). The CDR3 spans 17 residues. Trimming left V 3 bases short and J 0 bases short, with 15 bases between. From germline, CDR1 is KGHSH and CDR2 LQKENI. The CDR3 protein is CASSPTPGAYSNQPQHF. Here the CDR3 DNA reads TGTGCCAGCTCACCGACCCCTGGGGCCTATAGCAATCAGCCCCAGCATTTT.

CDR3 sequence: CASSSRDSTNSTDTQYF. The CDR3 nucleotides read TGTGCCAGCAGCTCTAGAGACAGCACTAATAGCACAGATACGCAGTATTTT. V is TRBV7-9 and J is TRBJ2-3; the D gene is possibly TRBD1 (5 bases). V was clipped by 4 bases and J by 0 bases, with 17 bases between them. CDR1 and CDR2 from the germline V gene are SEHNR and FQNEAQ (reference sequence). The CDR3 is 17 residues long.

The chain recombines TRBV19 with TRBJ2-5; 10 bases fit TRBD2. The CDR3 spans 14 residues. Germline CDR1 reads LNHDA; CDR2 reads SQIVND (reference sequence). V was pared by 6 bases and J by 2 bases, with 3 bases of the junction left unmatched. The CDR3 nucleotides read TGTGCCAGTAGCGGACTAGCGGAACAAGAGACCCAGTACTTC. Translating it yields CASSGLAEQETQYF.

The CDR3 DNA sequence: TGTGCCAGCTCACCCCCAGACAGGGCCCAATCCGGGGCCAACGTCCTGACTTTC. This sequence encodes CASSPPDRAQSGANVLTF. V is TRBV18 and J is TRBJ2-6, with TRBD1 matching 7 bases. CDR3 size: 18 residues. Germline V lookup: CDR1 KGHSH, CDR2 LQKENI. V shed 3 bases and J 4 bases; nucleotides not matched to a gene: 12. Complete variable domain (other parts from reference TRBV18 and TRBJ2-6): NAGVMQNPRHLVRRRGQEARLRCSPMKGHSHVYWYRQLPEEGLKFMVYLQKENIIDESGMPKERFSAEFPKEGPSILRIQQVVRGDSAAYFCASSPPDRAQSGANVLTFGAGSRLTVL.

The rearrangement joins TRBV9 to TRBJ2-3, with 9 bases fitting TRBD1. Germline V gives CDR1 SGDLS, CDR2 YYNGEE. The V gene end was trimmed by 5 bases and the J gene end by 2 bases; junction bases not matched to a gene: 9. This CDR3 comprises 16 residues. In DNA form, the CDR3 reads TGTGCCAGCAGATGGGGGACAGGGAATTACACAGATACGCAGTATTTT. Protein: CASRWGTGNYTDTQYF.